Shown below are 21 T cell receptor beta chains from a single sample sequenced in a study of synovial regulatory T cells in juvenile arthritis. Assay used: immunoSEQ multiplex PCR; TCRdb lists only in-frame clones, some missing. Across 7,500 to 10,000 clones, the top ten clones capture around 0.65% of the sample. The sample taken for sequencing was Treg cells from blood. Sample subset: remaining (HLA-DR-negative) circulating blood Treg cells. These receptors were collected from a donor aged 2-29 years with juvenile idiopathic arthritis.

The V and J genes are TRBV7-2 and TRBJ2-2. The CDR3 totals 11 residues. Nucleotide data are not available. Germline V CDR1 and CDR2: SGHTA, FQGNSA. This chain's CDR3 is CASRGTGELFF.

Worth noting for this clone: The missing conserved phenylalanine or tryptophan at the end of this CDR3 makes a read error likely. V is TRBV2 and J is TRBJ1-1. Germline assignment: CDR1 SNHLY and CDR2 FYNNEI. The length of the CDR3 is 7 residues. The coding DNA is unavailable. This CDR3 is CASSWEG.

The chain links TRBV5-1 to TRBJ1-3; TCRdb's D call, TRBD1, is unchecked because there is no DNA. This CDR3 is 14 amino acids long. DNA for this receptor is not on file. Looked up from germline, CDR1 is SGHRS and CDR2 is YFSETQ. The CDR3 sequence is CASRQGAGGNTIYF.

J is TRBJ1-2 and V is TRBV30. Germline V CDR1 and CDR2: GTSNPN, SVGIG (reference sequence). The CDR3 runs 17 residues. No DNA is given. The CDR3 sequence: CAWSPTRRGPANYGYTF.

V gene TRBV28 combines with J gene TRBJ1-2; TCRdb calls TRBD1, which cannot be checked without DNA. Germline-derived CDR1 and CDR2 are MDHEN and SYDVKM. There are 15 residues in the CDR3. There is no recorded DNA. The CDR3 here is CASSPPDRGLRGYTF.

This chain uses TRBV4-3 with TRBJ1-1. CDR1 LGHNA and CDR2 YSLEER come from the germline V gene. The CDR3 runs 11 residues. The protein alone is recorded here. The CDR3 region is CASSQDNKAFF.

The chain recombines TRBV7-9 with TRBJ2-2; TCRdb's D call, TRBD1, is unchecked because there is no DNA. The CDR3 runs 16 residues. Only the protein is available. Germline V gene lookup returns CDR1 SEHNR and CDR2 FQNEAQ (reference sequence). The CDR3 reads CASSFQTGMGTGELFF.

The V and J genes are TRBV14 and TRBJ1-1; TCRdb designates TRBD1, a call that cannot be tested without DNA. Germline assignment: CDR1 SGHDN and CDR2 FVKESK. This CDR3 comprises 16 residues. The DNA sequence is not available. The CDR3 here is CASSHGTGGLVTEAFF.

The V and J genes are TRBV19 and TRBJ2-2; checking the TCRdb D call of TRBD1 is not possible without DNA. The CDR3 has 13 residues. No DNA accompanies this entry. Germline CDR1 and CDR2: LNHDA and SQIVND (reference sequence). The CDR3 protein is CASSIKGTGELFF.

CDR3 amino acids: CASSGQGDEQFF. The genes are TRBV2 and TRBJ2-1; TCRdb picks TRBD1, but there is no DNA to check that call. The CDR3 runs 12 residues. No DNA appears here. In germline, CDR1 is SNHLY, CDR2 FYNNEI.

The chain couples TRBV7-9 to TRBJ2-1; TCRdb gives TRBD1 as the D gene, but with no DNA this cannot be confirmed. The germline V gene encodes CDR1 SEHNR and CDR2 FQNEAQ (reference sequence). This CDR3 has 13 amino acids. The nucleotide record is missing. The CDR3 is CASSFSRVNEQFF.

The CDR3 protein is CASSPLSRQGNYGYTF. V gene TRBV18 combines with J gene TRBJ1-2; TCRdb indicates TRBD1, and absent DNA this call remains unverified. Germline CDR1 KGHSH, CDR2 LQKENI. The CDR3 is 16 residues long. No DNA accompanies this entry. The full variable domain, its missing parts supplied by reference TRBV18 and TRBJ1-2, is NAGVMQNPRHLVRRRGQEARLRCSPMKGHSHVYWYRQLPEEGLKFMVYLQKENIIDESGMPKERFSAEFPKEGPSILRIQQVVRGDSAAYFCASSPLSRQGNYGYTFGSGTRLTVV.

The J gene is TRBJ2-7, the V gene TRBV5-8. Germline lookup yields CDR1 SGHTS and CDR2 YDEGEE. This CDR3 has 13 amino acids. DNA is not recorded here. The CDR3 spells CASSTEFPYEQYF.

This chain joins TRBV4-3 and TRBJ1-2. CDR1 and CDR2 (germline): LGHNA, YSLEER. This CDR3 has 14 amino acids. There is no recorded DNA. CDR3: CASSQDRVAYGYTF.

The genes are TRBV18 and TRBJ1-1; the TCRdb D gene call, TRBD1, has no DNA to confirm it. CDR1 is KGHSH, CDR2 LQKENI, per germline. The CDR3 extends over 14 amino acids. No DNA sequence was recorded. CDR3: CASSPRTGYTEAFF.

The rearrangement uses TRBV5-1 and TRBJ1-3. This CDR3 has 15 amino acids. DNA for this receptor is not on file. Germline V gene lookup returns CDR1 SGHRS and CDR2 YFSETQ. The CDR3 here is CASSLVGGSGNTIYF.

The chain is built from TRBV7-9 and TRBJ1-4; the TRBD1 assignment by TCRdb is unverifiable without DNA. Germline V CDR1 and CDR2: SEHNR, FQNEAQ (reference sequence). This CDR3 comprises 15 residues. DNA is not recorded here. This CDR3 is CASSLRAGDSEKLFF.

The gene calls are TRBV6-4 and TRBJ1-6. Germline V gene data show CDR1 as MRHNA and CDR2 as SNTAGT. CDR3 size: 13 residues. Only the protein sequence is given. The CDR3 loop reads CASRGSYNSPLHF.

The V and J genes are TRBV6-1 and TRBJ1-4; as DNA is missing, the TRBD1 call by TCRdb cannot be tested. The germline gives CDR1 MNHNS, CDR2 SASEGT. The CDR3 loop spans 14 amino acids. No DNA has been recorded. The CDR3 here is CASSPSGSFGKLFF.

The chain combines TRBV10-3 with TRBJ1-2. The CDR3 is 12 amino acids. The DNA is not on file. Germline V gene lookup returns CDR1 ENHRY and CDR2 SYGVKD. The CDR3 reads CAIRVANYGYTF.

The rearrangement joins TRBV19 to TRBJ1-5. Germline CDR1 LNHDA, CDR2 SQIVND (reference sequence). The CDR3 covers 11 residues. Only the protein is available. The CDR3 is CASSNMENKHF. Looking up the rest from reference TRBV19 and TRBJ1-5 gives the full variable domain: DGGITQSPKYLFRKEGQNVTLSCEQNLNHDAMYWYRQDPGQGLRLIYYSQIVNDFQKGDIAEGYSVSREKKESFPLTVTSAQKNPTAFYLCASSNMENKHFGDGTRLSIL.